This TCR beta chain comes out of a study of cytomegalovirus exposure and HLA in healthy donors. PCR was performed using 60 Vbeta and 13 Jbeta primers. TCRdb's table, derived via immunoSEQ multiplex PCR, lists solely in-frame clones and lacks some. The table lists around 140,000 clones. CDR1 SEHNR and CDR2 FQNEAQ come from the germline V gene (reference sequence). V dropped 5 bases and J dropped 7 bases, with 11 bases sitting between them. The length of the CDR3 is 12 residues. The TCR originated in a woman aged 40 to 49 in good health and CMV-seronegative. V usage is TRBV7-9 and J usage is TRBJ1-1; D possibly corresponds to TRBD1 (5 bases). Sequencing was performed on PBMCs. The CDR3 DNA is TGTGCCAGCAGCCACTACGGGGGTGAAGCTTTCTTT. This gives the protein CASSHYGGEAFF.